This T cell receptor beta chain was observed in a study of T-cell reconstitution after alpha-beta-depleted transplantation in children. Researchers prepared the TCRbeta library using unique molecular identifiers, the study reports. MiXCR, run by TCRdb on the PCR reads, gives a single entry per CDR3 protein. This sample yields 450,000 to 500,000 distinct CDR3 sequences, of which approximately 12% are seen a single time; about 5% belongs to the top ten. This TCR was sampled from a human donor who donated a stem cell graft to a child with combined immunodeficiency. The input for sequencing was PBMCs from the stem cell graft donor, taken from the stem cell graft.

The CDR3 nucleotides are TGTGCCAGCAGCCCTCCTAACCGGGCAGATACGCAGTATTTT. It translates to CASSPPNRADTQYF. V usage is TRBV6-5 and J usage is TRBJ2-3; D is undetermined. The length of the CDR3 is 14 residues. CDR1 and CDR2 from the germline V gene are MNHEY and SVGAGI. The V end was cut by 6 bases, the J end by 4 bases, with 14 bases between.